This TCR beta chain was recorded in a study of blood T cells in healthy people across ages. A second PCR of roughly 7 to 11 cycles used a sample-barcoded 5' primer and a J-beta primer mix. A single record per CDR3 protein comes from TCRdb applying MiXCR to the 5' RACE reads. Among some 1.5 million distinct CDR3 sequences listed, about 45% were seen once. A single count supports this clonotype. Its antigen is as yet unknown. Study outcomes and limitations: Comparison with aged donors showed that long-lived donors had more naive CD4+ cells and higher diversity.

Input material: blood. This TCR derives from a woman aged 18-29 years in good health.

The CDR3 DNA reads TGTGCCACCAGCAGAGATGGACCTAGCGCAGAGACCCAGTTCTTC. It translates to CATSRDGPSAETQFF. The chain links TRBV15 to TRBJ2-1, with a possible D match to TRBD2 (6 bases). Germline assignment: CDR1 LNHNV and CDR2 YYDKDF (reference sequence). Trimming pared 0 bases from V and 13 bases from J, leaving 19 bases between. This CDR3 spans 15 amino acids. Together with reference TRBV15 and TRBJ2-1, the CDR3 gives the full variable domain: DAMVIQNPRYQVTQFGKPVTLSCSQTLNHNVMYWYQQKSSQAPKLLFHYYDKDFNNEADTPDNFQSRRPNTSFCFLDIRSPGLGDTAMYLCATSRDGPSAETQFFGPGTRLTVL.